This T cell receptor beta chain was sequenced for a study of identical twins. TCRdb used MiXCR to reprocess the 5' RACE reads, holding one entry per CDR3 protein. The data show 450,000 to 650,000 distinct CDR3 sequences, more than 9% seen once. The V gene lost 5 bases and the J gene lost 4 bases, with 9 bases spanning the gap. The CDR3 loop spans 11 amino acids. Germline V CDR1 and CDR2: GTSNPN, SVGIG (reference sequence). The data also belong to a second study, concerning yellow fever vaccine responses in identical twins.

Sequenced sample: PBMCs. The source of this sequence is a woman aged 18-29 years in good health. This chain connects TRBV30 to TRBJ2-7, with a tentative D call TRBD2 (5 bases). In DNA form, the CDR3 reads TGTGCCTGGGAACGGGATTACGAGCAGTACTTC. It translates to CAWERDYEQYF.